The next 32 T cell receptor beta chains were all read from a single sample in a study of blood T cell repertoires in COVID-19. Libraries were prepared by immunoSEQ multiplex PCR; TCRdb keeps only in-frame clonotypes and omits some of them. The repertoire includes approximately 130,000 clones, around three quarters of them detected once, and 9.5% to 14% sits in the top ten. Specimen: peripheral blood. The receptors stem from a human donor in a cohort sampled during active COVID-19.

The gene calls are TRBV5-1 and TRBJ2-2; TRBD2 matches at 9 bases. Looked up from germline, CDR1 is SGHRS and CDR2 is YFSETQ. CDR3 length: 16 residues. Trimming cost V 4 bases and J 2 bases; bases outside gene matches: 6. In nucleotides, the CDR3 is TGCGCCAGCAGCCTCACTAGCGGGCCTAACACCGGGGAGCTGTTTTTT. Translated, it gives CASSLTSGPNTGELFF.

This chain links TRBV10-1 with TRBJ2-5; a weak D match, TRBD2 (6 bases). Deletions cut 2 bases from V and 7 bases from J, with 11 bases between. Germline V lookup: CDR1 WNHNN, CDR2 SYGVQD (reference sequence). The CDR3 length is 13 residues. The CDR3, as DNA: TGCGCCAGCAGTGAGGCGGTGGGAGGGACCCAGTACTTC. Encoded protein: CASSEAVGGTQYF.

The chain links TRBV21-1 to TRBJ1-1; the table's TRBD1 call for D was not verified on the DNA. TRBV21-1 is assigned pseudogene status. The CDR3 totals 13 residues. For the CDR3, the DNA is TGTGCCAGCAGCGCATTAAGACAGACTGAAGCTTTCTTT. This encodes CASSALRQTEAFF.

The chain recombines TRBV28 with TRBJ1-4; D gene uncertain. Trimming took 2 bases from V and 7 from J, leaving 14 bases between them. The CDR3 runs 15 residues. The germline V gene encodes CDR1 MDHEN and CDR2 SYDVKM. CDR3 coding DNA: TGTGCCAGCAGTTTACCCCGGAGAGGATTTGAAAAACTGTTTTTT. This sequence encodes CASSLPRRGFEKLFF.

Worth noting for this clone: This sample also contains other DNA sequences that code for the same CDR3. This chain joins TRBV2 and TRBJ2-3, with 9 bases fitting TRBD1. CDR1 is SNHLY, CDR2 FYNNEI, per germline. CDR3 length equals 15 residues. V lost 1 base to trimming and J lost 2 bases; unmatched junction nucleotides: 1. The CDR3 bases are TGTGCCAGCAGTGAAGACAGGGGGCTCACAGATACGCAGTATTTT. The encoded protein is CASSEDRGLTDTQYF.

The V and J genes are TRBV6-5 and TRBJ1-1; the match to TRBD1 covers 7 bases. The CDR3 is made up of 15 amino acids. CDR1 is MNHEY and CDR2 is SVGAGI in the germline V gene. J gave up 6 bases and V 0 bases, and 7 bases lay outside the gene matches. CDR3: CASSYSSGGGAEAFF. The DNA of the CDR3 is TGTGCCAGCAGTTACTCGTCAGGGGGTGGTGCTGAAGCTTTCTTT.

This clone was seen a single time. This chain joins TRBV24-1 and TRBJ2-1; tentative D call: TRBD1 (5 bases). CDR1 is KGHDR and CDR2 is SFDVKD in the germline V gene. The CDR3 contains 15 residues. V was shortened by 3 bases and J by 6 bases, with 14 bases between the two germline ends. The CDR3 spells CATSDARTTRNEQFF. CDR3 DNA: TGTGCCACCAGTGATGCCAGGACAACCCGCAATGAGCAGTTCTTC.

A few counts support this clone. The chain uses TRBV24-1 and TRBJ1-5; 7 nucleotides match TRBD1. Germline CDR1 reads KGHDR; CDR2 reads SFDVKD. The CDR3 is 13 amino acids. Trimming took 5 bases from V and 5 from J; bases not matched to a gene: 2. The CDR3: CATSGDRDQPQHF. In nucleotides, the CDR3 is TGTGCCACCAGTGGAGACAGGGATCAGCCCCAGCATTTT.

CDR3 residues: CASSQVGTVSSSGANVLTF. The DNA for the CDR3 is TGTGCCAGCAGCCAAGTAGGGACAGTAAGTTCCTCTGGGGCCAACGTCCTGACTTTC. V usage is TRBV4-2 and J usage is TRBJ2-6; TRBD1 agrees at 7 bases. Looked up from germline, CDR1 is LGHNA and CDR2 is YNFKEQ. The CDR3 consists of 19 residues. The V segment lost 1 base and the J segment 0 bases; nucleotides outside the gene matches: 9.

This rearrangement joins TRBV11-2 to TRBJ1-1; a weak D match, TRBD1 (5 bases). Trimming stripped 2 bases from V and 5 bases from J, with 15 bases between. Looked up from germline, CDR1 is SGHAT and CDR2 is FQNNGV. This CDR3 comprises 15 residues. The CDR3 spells CASSLFAGKKTEAFF. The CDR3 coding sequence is TGTGCCAGCAGCTTATTTGCAGGGAAAAAGACTGAAGCTTTCTTT.

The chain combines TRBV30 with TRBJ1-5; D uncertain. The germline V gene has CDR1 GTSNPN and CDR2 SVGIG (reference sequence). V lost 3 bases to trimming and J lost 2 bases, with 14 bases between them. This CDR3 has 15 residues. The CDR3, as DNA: TGTGCCTGGAGGCCAGCGGGGTATGGCAATCAGCCCCAGCATTTT. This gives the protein CAWRPAGYGNQPQHF. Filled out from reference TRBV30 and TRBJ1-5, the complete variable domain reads SQTIHQWPATLVQPVGSPLSLECTVEGTSNPNLYWYRQAAGRGLQLLFYSVGIGQISSEVPQNLSASRPQDRQFILSSKKLLLSDSGFYLCAWRPAGYGNQPQHFGDGTRLSIL.

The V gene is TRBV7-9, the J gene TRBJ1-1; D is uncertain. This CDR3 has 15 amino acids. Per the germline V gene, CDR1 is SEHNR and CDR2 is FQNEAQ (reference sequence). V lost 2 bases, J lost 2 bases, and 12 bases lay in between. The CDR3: CASSLYARTNTEAFF. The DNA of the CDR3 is TGTGCCAGCAGCTTATACGCTAGAACTAACACTGAAGCTTTCTTT.

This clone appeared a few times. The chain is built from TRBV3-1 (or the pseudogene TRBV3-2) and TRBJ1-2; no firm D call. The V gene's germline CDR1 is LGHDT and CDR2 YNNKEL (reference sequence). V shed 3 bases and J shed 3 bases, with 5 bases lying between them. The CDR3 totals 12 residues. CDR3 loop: CASSHRDYGYTF. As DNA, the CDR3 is TGTGCCAGCAGCCATCGTGACTATGGCTACACCTTC.

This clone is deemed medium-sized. CDR3 sequence (DNA): TGTGCCAGCAGTTTTGGGGACAGCACTGAAGCTTTCTTT. Its protein product is CASSFGDSTEAFF. The chain joins TRBV27 to TRBJ1-1, with TRBD1 matching over 7 bases. After removal of 3 bases from V and 4 bases from J, the junction contained 2 bases not matched to a gene. The CDR3 has 13 amino acids. Per germline, CDR1 MNHEY and CDR2 SMNVEV (reference sequence).

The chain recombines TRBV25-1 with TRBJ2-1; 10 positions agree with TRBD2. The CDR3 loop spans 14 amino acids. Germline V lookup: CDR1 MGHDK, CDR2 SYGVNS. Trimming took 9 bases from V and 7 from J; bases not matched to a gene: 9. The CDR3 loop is CASLGLAASNEQFF. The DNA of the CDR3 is TGTGCCAGTCTCGGACTAGCGGCGTCAAATGAGCAGTTCTTC.

CDR3 region: CASSDRGLLLSNYGYTF. Here the CDR3 DNA reads TGTGCCAGCAGTGACAGGGGGCTTCTTCTATCTAACTATGGCTACACCTTC. The rearrangement links TRBV6-1 to TRBJ1-2; 8 bases match TRBD1. The CDR3 has 17 amino acids. The germline gives CDR1 MNHNS, CDR2 SASEGT. V lost 3 bases to trimming and J lost 0 bases; unmatched junction nucleotides: 9.

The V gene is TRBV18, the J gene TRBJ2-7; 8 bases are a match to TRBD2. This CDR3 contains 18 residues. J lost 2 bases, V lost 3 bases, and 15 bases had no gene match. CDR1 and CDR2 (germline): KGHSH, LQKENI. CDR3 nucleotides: TGTGCCAGCTCACCGTACTCCATTCTCGCGGGGGGCACCTACGAGCAGTACTTC. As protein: CASSPYSILAGGTYEQYF.

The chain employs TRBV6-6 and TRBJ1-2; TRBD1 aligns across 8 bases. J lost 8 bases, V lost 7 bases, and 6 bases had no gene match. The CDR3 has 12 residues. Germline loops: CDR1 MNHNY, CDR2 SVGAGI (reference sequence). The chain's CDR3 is CASTAGGTGYTF. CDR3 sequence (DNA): TGTGCCAGCACCGCAGGGGGCACAGGCTACACCTTC.

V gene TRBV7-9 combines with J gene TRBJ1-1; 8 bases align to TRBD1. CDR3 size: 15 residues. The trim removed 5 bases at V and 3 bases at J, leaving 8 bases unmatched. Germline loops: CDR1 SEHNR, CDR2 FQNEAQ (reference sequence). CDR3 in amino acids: CASSPRTGKHTEAFF. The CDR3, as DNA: TGTGCCAGCAGCCCCCGGACAGGGAAGCACACTGAAGCTTTCTTT.

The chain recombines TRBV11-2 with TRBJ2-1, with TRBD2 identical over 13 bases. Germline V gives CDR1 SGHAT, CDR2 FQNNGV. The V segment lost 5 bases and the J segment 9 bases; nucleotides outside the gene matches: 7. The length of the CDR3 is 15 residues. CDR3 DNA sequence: TGTGCCAGCAGCACCGGGACTAGCGGGGCCAGTGAGCAGTTCTTC. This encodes CASSTGTSGASEQFF.

The CDR3 spells CAWRKGLAGGVGIQYF. Here the CDR3 DNA reads TGTGCCTGGAGGAAGGGACTAGCGGGGGGTGTCGGCATTCAGTACTTC. The chain links TRBV30 to TRBJ2-4; 15 bases are a match to TRBD2. The CDR3 covers 16 residues. V trimming: 3 bases; J trimming: 9 bases; junction bases outside the gene matches: 9. Germline lookup yields CDR1 GTSNPN and CDR2 SVGIG (reference sequence).

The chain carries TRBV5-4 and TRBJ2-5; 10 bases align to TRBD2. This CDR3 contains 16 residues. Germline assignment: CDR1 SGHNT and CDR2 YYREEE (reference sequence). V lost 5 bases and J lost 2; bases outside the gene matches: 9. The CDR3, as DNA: TGTGCCAGCAGTTCAAGCGGGGGGGCCGTACAAGAGACCCAGTACTTC. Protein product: CASSSSGGAVQETQYF.

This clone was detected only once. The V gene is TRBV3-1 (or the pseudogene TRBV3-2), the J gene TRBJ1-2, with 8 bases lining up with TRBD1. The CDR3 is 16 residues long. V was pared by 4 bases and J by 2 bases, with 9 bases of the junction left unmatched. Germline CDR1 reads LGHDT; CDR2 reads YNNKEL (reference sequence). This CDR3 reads CASSRSGGTGNYGYTF. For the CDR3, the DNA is TGTGCCAGCAGCCGCTCGGGCGGGACAGGCAACTATGGCTACACCTTC.

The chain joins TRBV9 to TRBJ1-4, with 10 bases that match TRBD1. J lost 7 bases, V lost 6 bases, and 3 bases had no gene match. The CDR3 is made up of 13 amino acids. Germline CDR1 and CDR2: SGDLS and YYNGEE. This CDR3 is CASTRDRGEKLFF. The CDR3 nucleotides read TGTGCCAGCACCCGGGACAGGGGTGAAAAACTGTTTTTT.

In nucleotides, the CDR3 is TGCGCCAGCAGCTTGGGATTTTTGGGGACTAGCACAGATACGCAGTATTTT. It is translated as CASSLGFLGTSTDTQYF. V and J are TRBV5-1 and TRBJ2-3, with D perhaps matching TRBD2 (6 bases). The germline V gene has CDR1 SGHRS and CDR2 YFSETQ. This CDR3 is 17 amino acids long. The V end was cut by 0 bases, the J end by 0 bases, with 14 bases between.

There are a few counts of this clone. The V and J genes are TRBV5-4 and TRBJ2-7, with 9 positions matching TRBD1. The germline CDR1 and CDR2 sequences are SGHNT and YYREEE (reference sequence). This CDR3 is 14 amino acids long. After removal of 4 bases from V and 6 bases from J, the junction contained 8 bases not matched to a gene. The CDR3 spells CASSHRDRVGEQYF. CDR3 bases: TGTGCCAGCAGCCACCGGGACAGGGTTGGCGAGCAGTACTTC.

The CDR3 region has the DNA TGTGCCAGCAGTTTCGGGGGGGTTCTCGCCGGGGAGCTGTTTTTT. This encodes CASSFGGVLAGELFF. The chain uses TRBV25-1 and TRBJ2-2; 8 positions agree with TRBD2. V lost 5 bases, J lost 6 bases, and 8 bases stayed unmatched. Germline V CDR1 and CDR2: MGHDK, SYGVNS. The CDR3 length is 15 residues.

DNA for the CDR3: TGTGCCAGCAGGCAACCAAGGGGGATGAACACTGAAGCTTTCTTT. Protein product: CASRQPRGMNTEAFF. The chain joins TRBV6-5 to TRBJ1-1, with D tentatively TRBD1 (6 bases). CDR3 length: 15 residues. The ends were cut back, 6 bases at V and 0 bases at J, with 14 bases in the middle. The germline V gene encodes CDR1 MNHEY and CDR2 SVGAGI.

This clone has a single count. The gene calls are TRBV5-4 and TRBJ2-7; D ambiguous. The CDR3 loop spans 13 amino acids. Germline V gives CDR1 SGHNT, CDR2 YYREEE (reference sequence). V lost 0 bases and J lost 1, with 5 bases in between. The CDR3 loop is CASSLVASYEQYF. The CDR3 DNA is TGTGCCAGCAGCTTGGTGGCTTCCTACGAGCAGTACTTC.

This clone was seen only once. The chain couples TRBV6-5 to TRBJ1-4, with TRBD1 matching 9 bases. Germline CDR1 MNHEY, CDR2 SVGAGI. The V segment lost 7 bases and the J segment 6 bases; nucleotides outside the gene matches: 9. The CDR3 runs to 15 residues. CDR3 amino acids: CASMGHRTGDEKLFF. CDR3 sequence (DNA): TGTGCCAGCATGGGGCACAGGACAGGGGATGAAAAACTGTTTTTT.

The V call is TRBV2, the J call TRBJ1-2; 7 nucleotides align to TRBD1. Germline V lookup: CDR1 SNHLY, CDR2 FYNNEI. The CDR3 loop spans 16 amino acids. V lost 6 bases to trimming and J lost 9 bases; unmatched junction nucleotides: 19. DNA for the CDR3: TGTGCCAGCAGCCTCCCCGGGACAGCCAGTCTCATTAGCTACACCTTC. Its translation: CASSLPGTASLISYTF.

CDR3 DNA: TGCGCCAGCAGCCAAGGTCTGCGGACAGGGTTGTTCTCCGAGCAGTACTTC. Protein: CASSQGLRTGLFSEQYF. This chain connects TRBV4-1 to TRBJ2-7, with 8 bases that match TRBD1. This CDR3 contains 17 residues. The V segment lost 1 base and the J segment 6 bases; nucleotides outside the gene matches: 14. Germline loops: CDR1 MGHRA, CDR2 YSYEKL.